This TCR beta chain is drawn from a study of blood T cell repertoires in COVID-19. This clone has only a few counts. Using immunoSEQ multiplex PCR, the repertoire was profiled, and TCRdb retains in-frame clones only, with some absent. Among a few hundred thousand clones listed, roughly 80% were seen once. CDR3 size: 15 residues. Unmatched junction bases numbered 2, after V lost 3 bases and J lost 2 bases. Germline V gene sequence: CDR1 SEHNR, CDR2 FQNEAQ (reference sequence). Assignments of participants to cohorts depended upon their own reported clinical history. The receptor was isolated from a man between 25 and 39 years old with acute COVID-19. The chain couples TRBV7-9 to TRBJ2-2; 8 bases line up with TRBD2. The source material was PBMCs or T cells enriched from blood (not recorded which). CDR3 coding DNA: TGTGCCAGCAGCTTCGGGAGGGCTAACACCGGGGAGCTGTTTTTT. This gives the protein CASSFGRANTGELFF.